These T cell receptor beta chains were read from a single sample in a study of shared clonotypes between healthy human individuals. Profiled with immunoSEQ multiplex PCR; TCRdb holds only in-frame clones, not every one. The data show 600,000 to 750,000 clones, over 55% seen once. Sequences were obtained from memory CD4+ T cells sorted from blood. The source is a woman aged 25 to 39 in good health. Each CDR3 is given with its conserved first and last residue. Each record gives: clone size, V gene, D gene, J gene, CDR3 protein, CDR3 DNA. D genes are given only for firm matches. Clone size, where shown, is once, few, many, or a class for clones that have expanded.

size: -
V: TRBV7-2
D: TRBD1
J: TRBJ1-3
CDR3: CASSSRGLGNTIYF
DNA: TGTGCCAGCAGCTCCAGGGGGCTTGGAAACACCATATATTTT

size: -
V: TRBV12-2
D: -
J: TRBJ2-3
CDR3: CASRLESSGREPSTDTQYF
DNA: TGTGCAAGTCGCCTTGAGTCTAGCGGGAGGGAACCAAGCACAGATACGCAGTATTTT

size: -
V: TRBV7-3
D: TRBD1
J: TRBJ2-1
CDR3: CASSPGTGLDEQFF
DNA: TGTGCCAGCAGCCCGGGGACAGGGTTGGATGAGCAGTTCTTC

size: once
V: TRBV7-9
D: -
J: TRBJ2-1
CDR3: CASSFESYEQFF
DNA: TGTGCCAGCAGCTTCGAAAGTTATGAGCAGTTCTTC

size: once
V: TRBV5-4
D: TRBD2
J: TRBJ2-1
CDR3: CASSATSGSYNEQFF
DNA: TGTGCCAGCAGCGCTACTAGCGGGAGTTACAATGAGCAGTTCTTC

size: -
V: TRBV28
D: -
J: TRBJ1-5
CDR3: CASTQPGFGRQPQHF
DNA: TGTGCCAGCACCCAACCGGGTTTTGGTCGACAGCCCCAGCATTTT

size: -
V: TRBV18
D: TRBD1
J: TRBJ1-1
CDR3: CASSPDRDRREAFF
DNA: TGTGCCAGCTCACCAGATAGGGACAGGCGTGAAGCTTTCTTT

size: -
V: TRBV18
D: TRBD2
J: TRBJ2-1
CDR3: CASSPASGRVGLNEQFF
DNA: TGTGCCAGCTCACCAGCTAGCGGGAGGGTCGGTCTGAATGAGCAGTTCTTC

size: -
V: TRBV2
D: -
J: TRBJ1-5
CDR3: CASRGREEQPQHF
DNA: TGTGCCAGCAGGGGCAGGGAGGAACAGCCCCAGCATTTT

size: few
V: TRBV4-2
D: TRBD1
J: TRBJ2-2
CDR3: CASSQGTGDTGELFF
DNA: TGTGCCAGCAGCCAAGGGACAGGGGACACCGGGGAGCTGTTTTTT

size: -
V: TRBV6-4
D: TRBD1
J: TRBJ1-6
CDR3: CASRPSTGGSPLHF
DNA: TGTGCCAGCAGGCCGTCTACAGGGGGGTCACCCCTCCACTTT

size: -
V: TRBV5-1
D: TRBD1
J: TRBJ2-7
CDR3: CASSLTGDSSYEQYF
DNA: TGCGCCAGCAGCTTAACAGGGGATAGCTCCTACGAGCAGTACTTC

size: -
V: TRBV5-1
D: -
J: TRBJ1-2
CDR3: CASSLVSGSPASGYTF
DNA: TGCGCCAGCAGCTTGGTATCGGGCTCCCCCGCTTCGGGCTACACCTTC

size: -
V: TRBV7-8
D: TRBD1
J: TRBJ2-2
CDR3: CASSPLQGARSGELFF
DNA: TGTGCCAGCAGCCCTCTACAGGGGGCGCGATCCGGGGAGCTGTTTTTT

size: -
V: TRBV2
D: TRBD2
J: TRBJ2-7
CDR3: CASSPWTSGDYEQYF
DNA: TGTGCCAGCAGTCCCTGGACTAGCGGGGACTACGAGCAGTACTTC

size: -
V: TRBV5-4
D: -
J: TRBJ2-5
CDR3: CASSRDRQETQYF
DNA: TGTGCCAGCAGCAGAGACCGCCAAGAGACCCAGTACTTC

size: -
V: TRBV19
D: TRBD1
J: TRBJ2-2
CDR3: CASSRQDRTGELFF
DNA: TGTGCCAGTAGTCGCCAGGACAGGACCGGGGAGCTGTTTTTT

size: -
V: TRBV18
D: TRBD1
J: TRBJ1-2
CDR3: CASSPAGQGALGYTF
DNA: TGTGCCAGCTCACCAGCCGGACAGGGGGCTTTGGGCTACACCTTC

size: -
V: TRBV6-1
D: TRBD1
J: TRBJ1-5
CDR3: CASSEARRTGNQPQHF
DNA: TGTGCCAGCAGTGAAGCGCGGCGGACAGGGAATCAGCCCCAGCATTTT

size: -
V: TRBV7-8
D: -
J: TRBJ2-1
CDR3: CASSPRIYNEQFF
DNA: TGTGCCAGCAGCCCCCGGATCTACAATGAGCAGTTCTTC

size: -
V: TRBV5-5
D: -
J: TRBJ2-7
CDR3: CASSSLVSEQYF
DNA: TGTGCCAGCAGCTCACTAGTCTCCGAGCAGTACTTC

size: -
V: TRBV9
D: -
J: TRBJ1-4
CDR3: CASSAGTSQGIEKLFF
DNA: TGTGCCAGCAGCGCAGGGACTTCTCAGGGTATTGAAAAACTGTTTTTT

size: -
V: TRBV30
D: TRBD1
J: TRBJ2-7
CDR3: CAWETGKYEQYF
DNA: TGTGCCTGGGAGACAGGGAAATACGAGCAGTACTTC

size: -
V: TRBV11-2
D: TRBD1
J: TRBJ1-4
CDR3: CASSSNRGPINEKLFF
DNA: TGTGCCAGCAGCTCAAACAGGGGCCCGATTAATGAAAAACTGTTTTTT

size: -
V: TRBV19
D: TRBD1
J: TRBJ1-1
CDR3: CASRGQVTEAFF
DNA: TGTGCCAGCCGGGGACAGGTCACTGAAGCTTTCTTT

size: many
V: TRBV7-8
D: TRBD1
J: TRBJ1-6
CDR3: CASSLDRGPLHF
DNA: TGTGCCAGCAGCCTGGACAGGGGACCCCTCCACTTT

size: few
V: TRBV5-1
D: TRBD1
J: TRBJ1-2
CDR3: CASRFGTGDHYGYTF
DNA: TGCGCCAGCAGATTCGGGACAGGGGACCACTATGGCTACACCTTC

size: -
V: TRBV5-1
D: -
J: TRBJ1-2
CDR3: CASSLENPEAGYGYTF
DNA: TGCGCCAGCAGCTTGGAGAATCCGGAGGCTGGCTATGGCTACACCTTC

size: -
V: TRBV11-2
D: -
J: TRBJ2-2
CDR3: CASSFTLPNTGELFF
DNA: TGTGCCAGCAGCTTTACTTTACCGAACACCGGGGAGCTGTTTTTT

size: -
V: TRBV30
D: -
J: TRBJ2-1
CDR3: CAWGKINNEQFF
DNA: TGTGCCTGGGGGAAAATCAACAATGAGCAGTTCTTC

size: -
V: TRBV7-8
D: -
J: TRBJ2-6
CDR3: CASSLAESGANVLTF
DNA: TGTGCCAGCAGCTTGGCGGAGTCTGGGGCCAACGTCCTGACTTTC

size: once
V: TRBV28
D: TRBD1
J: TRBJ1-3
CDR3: CASSLGGQSANTIYF
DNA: TGTGCCAGCAGTTTGGGGGGACAGTCAGCAAACACCATATATTTT

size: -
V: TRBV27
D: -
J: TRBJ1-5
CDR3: CASSKNRDVSNQPQHF
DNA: TGTGCCAGCAGTAAAAACCGGGACGTTAGCAATCAGCCCCAGCATTTT